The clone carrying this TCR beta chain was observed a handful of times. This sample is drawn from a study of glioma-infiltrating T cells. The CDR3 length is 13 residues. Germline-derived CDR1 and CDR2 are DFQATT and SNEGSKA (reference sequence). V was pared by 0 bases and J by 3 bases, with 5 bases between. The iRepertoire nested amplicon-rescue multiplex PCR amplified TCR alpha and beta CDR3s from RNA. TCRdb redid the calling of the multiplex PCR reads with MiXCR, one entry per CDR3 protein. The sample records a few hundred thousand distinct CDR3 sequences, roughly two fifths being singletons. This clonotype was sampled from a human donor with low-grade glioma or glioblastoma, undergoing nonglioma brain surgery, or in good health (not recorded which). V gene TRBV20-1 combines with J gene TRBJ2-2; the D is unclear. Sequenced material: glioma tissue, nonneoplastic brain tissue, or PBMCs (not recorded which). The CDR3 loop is CSARDRDTGELFF. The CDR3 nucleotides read TGCAGTGCTAGAGATCGGGACACCGGGGAGCTGTTTTTT.